The 28 T cell receptor beta chains below were found in one sample sequenced in a study of cytomegalovirus exposure and HLA in healthy donors. Measured with immunoSEQ multiplex PCR; TCRdb has only the in-frame clones, and not every one. This table holds approximately 160,000 clones, about 89% found once. Material for sequencing was PBMCs. The receptor set was obtained from a woman aged 18-35 years in good health and CMV-seropositive.

This clone was detected only once. This chain uses TRBV6-1 with TRBJ2-7; a weak D match, TRBD2 (6 bases). Trimming pared 6 bases from V and 7 bases from J, leaving 13 bases between. The CDR3 extends over 12 amino acids. Germline-derived CDR1 and CDR2 are MNHNS and SASEGT. DNA of the CDR3: TGTGCCAGCAGAACTAAGAGCGGGGAGCAGTACTTC. Its translation is CASRTKSGEQYF.

This chain links TRBV7-9 with TRBJ2-7, with a tentative D call TRBD2 (5 bases). There are 13 residues in the CDR3. V was shortened by 4 bases and J by 6 bases, with 13 bases between the two germline ends. CDR1 is SEHNR and CDR2 is FQNEAQ in the germline V gene (reference sequence). The CDR3 loop is CASSSGLPPEQYF. CDR3 DNA: TGTGCCAGCAGCTCCGGACTCCCCCCCGAGCAGTACTTC.

This chain connects TRBV9 to TRBJ2-5; 8 positions agree with TRBD2. V lost 5 bases, J lost 6 bases, and 3 bases stayed unmatched. The germline gives CDR1 SGDLS, CDR2 YYNGEE. This CDR3 comprises 12 residues. Here the CDR3 reads CASRGTSQTQYF. In DNA, the CDR3 is TGTGCCAGCAGAGGGACTAGTCAGACCCAGTACTTC.

V is TRBV6-5 and J is TRBJ2-2, with 10 bases lining up with TRBD2. Per the germline V gene, CDR1 is MNHEY and CDR2 is SVGAGI. The CDR3 is made up of 15 amino acids. Trimming removed 9 bases from V and 3 bases from J; junction bases left unmatched: 7. CDR3 nucleotides: TGTGCCAGTATCGGGACTAGCGAATACACCGGGGAGCTGTTTTTT. It is translated as CASIGTSEYTGELFF.

The chain employs TRBV30 and TRBJ2-4; 7 bases line up with TRBD1. V dropped 4 bases and J dropped 6; count of bases not matched to a gene: 15. The length of the CDR3 is 16 residues. From germline, CDR1 is GTSNPN and CDR2 SVGIG (reference sequence). The CDR3 region has the DNA TGTGCCTGGACTTCCGGGACAGAAAAGTTATTAAACATTCAGTACTTC. It codes for CAWTSGTEKLLNIQYF.

This chain links TRBV18 with TRBJ2-7, with D tentatively TRBD1 (6 bases). Germline CDR1 and CDR2: KGHSH and LQKENI. V was clipped by 6 bases and J by 1 base, with 13 bases between them. The CDR3 runs 14 residues. This chain's CDR3 is CASSRYRDSYEQYF. Here the CDR3 DNA reads TGTGCCAGCTCGCGATACAGGGATTCCTACGAGCAGTACTTC. Variable domain in full (rest from reference TRBV18 and TRBJ2-7): NAGVMQNPRHLVRRRGQEARLRCSPMKGHSHVYWYRQLPEEGLKFMVYLQKENIIDESGMPKERFSAEFPKEGPSILRIQQVVRGDSAAYFCASSRYRDSYEQYFGPGTRLTVT.

CDR3 amino acids: CASTPGGRWTNEKLFF. For the CDR3, the DNA is TGTGCCAGTACCCCGGGGGGTCGTTGGACTAATGAAAAACTGTTTTTT. This sequence joins TRBV19 and TRBJ1-4, with D tentatively TRBD1 (5 bases). Germline loops: CDR1 LNHDA, CDR2 SQIVND (reference sequence). The CDR3 spans 16 residues. Trimming cost V 7 bases and J 2 bases, with 17 bases left between them.

The chain is built from TRBV11-2 and TRBJ2-5, with D tentatively TRBD2 (5 bases). There are 14 residues in the CDR3. Per the germline V gene, CDR1 is SGHAT and CDR2 is FQNNGV. The ends were cut back, 5 bases at V and 2 bases at J, with 12 bases in the middle. CDR3 protein: CASSPSPGQETQYF. CDR3 nucleotide sequence: TGTGCCAGCAGCCCTAGCCCAGGACAAGAGACCCAGTACTTC.

The chain combines TRBV5-1 with TRBJ2-7, with D perhaps matching TRBD1 (5 bases). This CDR3 is 15 amino acids long. Trimming pared 0 bases from V and 5 bases from J, leaving 15 bases between. CDR1 and CDR2 from the germline V gene are SGHRS and YFSETQ. For the CDR3, the DNA is TGCGCCAGCAGCTTGGAGGGGCAGACAGTAAACGAGCAGTACTTC. Translation gives CASSLEGQTVNEQYF.

As regards this clone: Germline is not matched at one junction end, which may reflect a read error. The chain joins TRBV27 to TRBJ2-2; TRBD2 is a possible D gene (5 bases). From germline, CDR1 is MNHEY and CDR2 SMNVEV (reference sequence). CDR3 length: 15 residues. This CDR3 reads CASSPATGKHRGAVF. As DNA, the CDR3 is TGTGCCAGCAGCCCCGCGACGGGCAAACACCGGGGAGCTGTTTTT.

J is TRBJ1-2 and V is TRBV5-1; 10 bases align to TRBD1. Germline values: CDR1 SGHRS, CDR2 YFSETQ. The CDR3 contains 13 residues. With V trimmed by 4 bases and J by 7 bases, 4 bases remained unmatched. CDR3 in amino acids: CASSGTGAGGYTF. The CDR3 DNA reads TGCGCCAGCAGCGGGACAGGGGCCGGTGGCTACACCTTC.

J is TRBJ2-7 and V is TRBV13; 12 bases map to TRBD2. J gave up 2 bases and V 2 bases, and 4 bases lay outside the gene matches. The germline CDR1 and CDR2 sequences are PRHDT and FYEKMQ (reference sequence). The CDR3 runs 16 residues. The CDR3 sequence: CASSLSLAGGTYEQYF. CDR3 nucleotides: TGTGCCAGCAGCTTAAGCCTAGCGGGGGGGACCTACGAGCAGTACTTC.

The J gene is TRBJ2-1, the V gene TRBV7-6; 7 nucleotides align to TRBD1. Germline V gene sequence: CDR1 SGHVS, CDR2 FNYEAQ. This CDR3 is built from 14 residues. Trimming removed 1 base from V and 8 bases from J; junction bases left unmatched: 5. The CDR3 spells CASSLGGGRDEQFF. The CDR3 DNA reads as TGTGCCAGCAGCTTAGGAGGGGGCCGGGATGAGCAGTTCTTC.

This chain links TRBV6-5 with TRBJ2-3; TRBD2 matches 10 bases. Germline-derived CDR1 and CDR2 are MNHEY and SVGAGI. The CDR3 totals 14 residues. V shed 7 bases and J 4 bases; nucleotides not matched to a gene: 5. CDR3 DNA sequence: TGTGCCAGCACTAGCGGGAGTTTCCCAGATACGCAGTATTTT. Amino acid sequence: CASTSGSFPDTQYF.

CDR3: CASSATGTSGTSTDTQYF. Here the CDR3 DNA reads TGTGCCAGCAGTGCTACCGGGACTAGCGGGACCAGTACAGATACGCAGTATTTT. The chain joins TRBV27 to TRBJ2-3; 13 bases agree with TRBD2. The CDR3 extends over 18 amino acids. CDR1 and CDR2 (germline): MNHEY, SMNVEV (reference sequence). Trimming removed 5 bases from V and 3 bases from J; junction bases left unmatched: 11.

This chain connects TRBV6-1 to TRBJ2-5; 7 bases map to TRBD1. J gave up 5 bases and V 7 bases, and 7 bases lay outside the gene matches. The CDR3 covers 13 residues. Germline CDR1 reads MNHNS; CDR2 reads SASEGT. Written as DNA, the CDR3 is TGTGCCAGCAATCGACAGGGACGGGAGACCCAGTACTTC. Protein: CASNRQGRETQYF.

A single count supports this clone. V usage is TRBV28 and J usage is TRBJ1-1; 12 bases line up with TRBD1. Looked up from germline, CDR1 is MDHEN and CDR2 is SYDVKM. The CDR3 runs 16 residues. V lost 5 bases, J lost 5 bases, and 9 bases stayed unmatched. The CDR3 spells CASSLTGTGGWTEAFF. The DNA for the CDR3 is TGTGCCAGCAGTCTCACCGGGACAGGGGGCTGGACTGAAGCTTTCTTT.

The chain recombines TRBV6-4 with TRBJ2-3, with 8 bases that match TRBD2. Germline loops: CDR1 MRHNA, CDR2 SNTAGT. Trimming at V came to 5 bases and at J to 0 bases, leaving 7 bases not matched to a gene. The CDR3 runs to 16 residues. CDR3 region: CASSSSAGASTDTQYF. The CDR3 coding sequence is TGTGCCAGCAGTTCGTCAGCGGGGGCCAGCACAGATACGCAGTATTTT.

The rearrangement joins TRBV27 to TRBJ2-5; 14 bases are a match to TRBD2. The CDR3 length is 17 residues. The V and J ends lost 1 base and 1 base, in that order; junction bases with no gene match: 2. Germline CDR1 is MNHEY and CDR2 is SMNVEV (reference sequence). DNA for the CDR3: TGTGCCAGCAGTTTATGGGGACTAGCGGGAGTCCAAGAGACCCAGTACTTC. It translates to CASSLWGLAGVQETQYF.

J is TRBJ2-5 and V is TRBV5-8; 7 bases agree with TRBD2. V lost 2 bases and J lost 1; bases outside the gene matches: 5. Germline V gives CDR1 SGHTS, CDR2 YDEGEE. The CDR3 loop spans 15 amino acids. CDR3 coding DNA: TGTGCCAGCAGCTTAGCGGGATTGCTCCAAGAGACCCAGTACTTC. Translating it yields CASSLAGLLQETQYF.

The gene calls are TRBV6-4 and TRBJ2-1, with TRBD2 as a possible D gene (6 bases). The ends were cut back, 3 bases at V and 0 bases at J, with 12 bases in the middle. This CDR3 has 16 amino acids. Per germline, CDR1 MRHNA and CDR2 SNTAGT. CDR3 coding DNA: TGTGCCAGCAGTGAAGGGGACTCGCCCTCCTACAATGAGCAGTTCTTC. Its protein product is CASSEGDSPSYNEQFF.

This clone was seen just once. At one end, the junction sequence differs from germline, possibly due to a read error. The chain uses TRBV25-1 and TRBJ2-5; maybe TRBD1 (5 bases). Germline V CDR1 and CDR2: MGHDK, SYGVNS. This CDR3 is 14 amino acids long. The CDR3 DNA follows: TGTGCCAGCAGTGAATATTTGGGGCAGGCGACCCTGGACTTC. Its translation is CASSEYLGQATLDF.

This clone has just one count. V is TRBV9 and J is TRBJ2-1; 10 bases line up with TRBD2. J lost 6 bases, V lost 0 bases, and 3 bases had no gene match. The germline V gene has CDR1 SGDLS and CDR2 YYNGEE. This CDR3 is 15 amino acids long. The CDR3 protein is CASSVVASGSNEQFF. The CDR3, as DNA: TGTGCCAGCAGCGTAGTAGCTAGCGGGAGCAATGAGCAGTTCTTC.

This clone was seen a handful of times. The chain is built from TRBV18 and TRBJ1-5; tentative D call: TRBD1 (5 bases). CDR1 is KGHSH, CDR2 LQKENI, per germline. Trimming left V 4 bases short and J 1 base short, with 11 bases between. The CDR3 has 15 residues. The CDR3 DNA reads as TGTGCCAGCTCACTCTCATCAGGGAGCAATCAGCCCCAGCATTTT. Amino acid sequence: CASSLSSGSNQPQHF. The full variable domain, rest sourced from reference TRBV18 and TRBJ1-5, is NAGVMQNPRHLVRRRGQEARLRCSPMKGHSHVYWYRQLPEEGLKFMVYLQKENIIDESGMPKERFSAEFPKEGPSILRIQQVVRGDSAAYFCASSLSSGSNQPQHFGDGTRLSIL.

This chain uses TRBV5-1 with TRBJ2-1; 15 nucleotides agree with TRBD2. Germline trimming cut 5 bases from V and 0 bases from J; bases unmatched to any gene: 6. Germline values: CDR1 SGHRS, CDR2 YFSETQ. CDR3 size: 18 residues. The DNA of the CDR3 is TGCGCCAGCAGTTCAGGACTAGCGGGAGGGCCCTCCTACAATGAGCAGTTCTTC. Protein: CASSSGLAGGPSYNEQFF.

This sequence joins TRBV5-6 and TRBJ2-6, with a possible D match to TRBD1 (6 bases). In germline, CDR1 is SGHDT, CDR2 YYEEEE. The ends were cut back, 4 bases at V and 3 bases at J, with 23 bases in the middle. This CDR3 comprises 19 residues. The CDR3 reads CASSAEDSMQPYGANVLTF. CDR3 nucleotide sequence: TGTGCCAGCAGCGCTGAGGACAGTATGCAACCTTATGGGGCCAACGTCCTGACTTTC. The variable domain in full, with the rest retrieved from reference TRBV5-6 and TRBJ2-6, is DAGVTQSPTHLIKTRGQQVTLRCSPKSGHDTVSWYQQALGQGPQFIFQYYEEEERQRGNFPDRFSGHQFPNYSSELNVNALLLGDSALYLCASSAEDSMQPYGANVLTFGAGSRLTVL.

This chain joins TRBV2 and TRBJ1-1; 7 bases fit TRBD1. V trimming: 5 bases; J trimming: 6 bases; junction bases outside the gene matches: 9. CDR3 length: 14 amino acids. CDR1 is SNHLY, CDR2 FYNNEI, per germline. The CDR3 DNA follows: TGTGCCAGCAGTCCCATGACAGGGTCCCCTGAAGCTTTCTTT. Residues: CASSPMTGSPEAFF.

The genes are TRBV2 and TRBJ2-3; D perhaps matches TRBD2 (6 bases). Germline values: CDR1 SNHLY, CDR2 FYNNEI. V was trimmed by 3 bases and J by 0 bases, leaving 10 bases between them. The CDR3 is 15 amino acids. The CDR3 sequence: CASSDRGGSTDTQYF. The CDR3 region has the DNA TGTGCCAGCAGTGATCGGGGAGGAAGCACAGATACGCAGTATTTT.